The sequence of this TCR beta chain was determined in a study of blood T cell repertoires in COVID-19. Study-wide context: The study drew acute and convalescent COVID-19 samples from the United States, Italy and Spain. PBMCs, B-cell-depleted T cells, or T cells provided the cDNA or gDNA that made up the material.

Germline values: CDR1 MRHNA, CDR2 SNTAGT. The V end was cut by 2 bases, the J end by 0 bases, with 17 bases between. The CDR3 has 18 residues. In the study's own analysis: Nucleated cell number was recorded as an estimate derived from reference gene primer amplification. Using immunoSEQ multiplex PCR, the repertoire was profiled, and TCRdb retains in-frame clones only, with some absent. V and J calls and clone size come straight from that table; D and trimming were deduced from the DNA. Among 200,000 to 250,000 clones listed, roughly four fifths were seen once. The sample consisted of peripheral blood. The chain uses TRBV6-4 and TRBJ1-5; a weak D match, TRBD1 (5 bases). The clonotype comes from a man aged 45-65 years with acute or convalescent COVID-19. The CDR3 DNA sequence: TGTGCCAGCAGTGACGGTTACAGGCTCGGGTATAGCAATCAGCCCCAGCATTTT. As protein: CASSDGYRLGYSNQPQHF.